The clone carrying this TCR beta chain was seen repeatedly, ten times or more. The antigen is not known. V shed 3 bases and J 0 bases; nucleotides not matched to a gene: 4. Per germline, CDR1 SGDLS and CDR2 YYNGEE. The CDR3 loop spans 15 amino acids. This sample is part of a study of glioma-infiltrating T cells. Amplification of TCR alpha and beta CDR3 regions from RNA used iRepertoire nested multiplex PCR. Tissue mRNA or PBMC total RNA, roughly 100-400 ng, went into one-step reverse transcription and amplification. MiXCR was run by TCRdb on the multiplex PCR reads, yielding one entry per CDR3 protein. The top ten hold 20% to 25% of the sample, which has around 190,000 distinct CDR3 sequences, approximately 30% seen once. General study points: Very few CDR3 sequences were shared between tissue and blood. Non-neoplastic patients had below-expected tissue-blood divergence, while all gliomas exceeded expectation.

The chain couples TRBV9 to TRBJ2-3; 7 bases agree with TRBD1. The sequence was obtained from a human donor with low-grade glioma or glioblastoma, undergoing nonglioma brain surgery, or in good health (not recorded which). Specimen: glioma tissue, nonneoplastic brain tissue, or PBMCs (not recorded which). The CDR3 loop reads CASSAGTESTDTQYF. The CDR3 nucleotides are TGTGCCAGCAGCGCCGGGACAGAGAGCACAGATACGCAGTATTTT. Combining the CDR3 with reference TRBV9 and TRBJ2-3 gives the whole variable domain DSGVTQTPKHLITATGQRVTLRCSPRSGDLSVYWYQQSLDQGLQFLIQYYNGEERAKGNILERFSAQQFPDLHSELNLSSLELGDSALYFCASSAGTESTDTQYFGPGTRLTVL.